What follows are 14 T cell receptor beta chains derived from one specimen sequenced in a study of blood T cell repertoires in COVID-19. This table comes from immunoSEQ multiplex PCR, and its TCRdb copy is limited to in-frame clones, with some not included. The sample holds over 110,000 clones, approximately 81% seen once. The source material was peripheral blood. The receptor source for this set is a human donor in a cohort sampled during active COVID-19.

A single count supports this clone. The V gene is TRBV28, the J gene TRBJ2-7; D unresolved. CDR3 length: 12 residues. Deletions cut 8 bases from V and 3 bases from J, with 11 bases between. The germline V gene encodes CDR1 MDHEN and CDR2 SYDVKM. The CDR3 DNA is TGTGCCAGCCGTCTGGGCCACTACGAGCAGTACTTC. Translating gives CASRLGHYEQYF.

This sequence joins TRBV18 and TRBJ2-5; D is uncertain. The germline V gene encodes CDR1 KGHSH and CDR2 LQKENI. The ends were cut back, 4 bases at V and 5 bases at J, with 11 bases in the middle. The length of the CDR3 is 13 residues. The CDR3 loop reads CASSQRLGETQYF. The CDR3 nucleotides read TGTGCCAGCTCACAACGACTCGGGGAGACCCAGTACTTC.

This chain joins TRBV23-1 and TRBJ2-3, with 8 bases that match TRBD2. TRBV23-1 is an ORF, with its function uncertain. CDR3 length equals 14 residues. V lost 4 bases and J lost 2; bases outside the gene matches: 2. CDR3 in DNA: TGCGCCAGCAGTCTAGCGGGAAACACAGATACGCAGTATTTT. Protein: CASSLAGNTDTQYF.

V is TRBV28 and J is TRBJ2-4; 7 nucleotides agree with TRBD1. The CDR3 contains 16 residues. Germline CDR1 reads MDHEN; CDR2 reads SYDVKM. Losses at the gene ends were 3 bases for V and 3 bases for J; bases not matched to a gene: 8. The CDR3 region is CASSLGRGNVKNIQYF. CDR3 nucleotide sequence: TGTGCCAGCAGTTTGGGCAGGGGGAATGTCAAAAACATTCAGTACTTC.

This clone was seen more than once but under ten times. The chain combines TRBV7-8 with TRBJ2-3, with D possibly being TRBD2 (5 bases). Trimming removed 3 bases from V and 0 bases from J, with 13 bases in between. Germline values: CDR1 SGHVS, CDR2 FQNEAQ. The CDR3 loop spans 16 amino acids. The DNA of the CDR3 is TGTGCCAGCAGCTTGCGGGCCGACGTTAGCACAGATACGCAGTATTTT. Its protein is CASSLRADVSTDTQYF. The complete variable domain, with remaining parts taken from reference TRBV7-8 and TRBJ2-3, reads GAGVSQSPRYKVAKRGQDVALRCDPISGHVSLFWYQQALGQGPEFLTYFQNEAQLDKSGLPSDRFFAERPEGSVSTLKIQRTQQEDSAVYLCASSLRADVSTDTQYFGPGTRLTVL.

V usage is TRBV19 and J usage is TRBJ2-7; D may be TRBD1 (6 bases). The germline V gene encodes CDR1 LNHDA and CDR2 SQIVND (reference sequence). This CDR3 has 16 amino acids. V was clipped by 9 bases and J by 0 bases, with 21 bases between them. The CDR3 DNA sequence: TGTGCCAGCGGGGCACCGGGACAAAAAGCCTCCTACGAGCAGTACTTC. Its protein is CASGAPGQKASYEQYF.

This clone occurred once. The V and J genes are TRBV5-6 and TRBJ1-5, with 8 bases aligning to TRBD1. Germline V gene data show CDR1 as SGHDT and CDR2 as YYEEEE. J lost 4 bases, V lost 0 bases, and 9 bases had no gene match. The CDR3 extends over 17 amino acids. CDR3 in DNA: TGTGCCAGCAGCTTGGGTCGGGGCAGGGGGCAAAATCAGCCCCAGCATTTT. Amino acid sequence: CASSLGRGRGQNQPQHF.

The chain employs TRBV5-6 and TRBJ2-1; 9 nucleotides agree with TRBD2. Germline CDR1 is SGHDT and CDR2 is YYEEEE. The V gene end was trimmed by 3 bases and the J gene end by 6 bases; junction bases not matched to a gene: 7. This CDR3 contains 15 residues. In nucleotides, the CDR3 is TGTGCCAGCAGCTACCTTAGCGGGAGTAGCAATGAGCAGTTCTTC. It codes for CASSYLSGSSNEQFF.

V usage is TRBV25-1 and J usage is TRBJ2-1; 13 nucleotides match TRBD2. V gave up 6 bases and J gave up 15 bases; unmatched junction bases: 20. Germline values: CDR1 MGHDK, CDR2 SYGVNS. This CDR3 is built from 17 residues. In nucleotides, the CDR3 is TGTGCCAGCAGACTAGCGGGAGGGAACGACCCCCCAACTCTGGGGTTCTTC. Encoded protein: CASRLAGGNDPPTLGFF.

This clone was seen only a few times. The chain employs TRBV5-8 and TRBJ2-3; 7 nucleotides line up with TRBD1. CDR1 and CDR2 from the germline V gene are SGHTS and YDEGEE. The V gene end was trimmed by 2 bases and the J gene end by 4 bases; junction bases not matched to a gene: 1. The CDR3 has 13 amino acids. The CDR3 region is CASSLQGSDTQYF. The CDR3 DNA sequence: TGTGCCAGCAGCTTACAGGGGTCAGATACGCAGTATTTT.

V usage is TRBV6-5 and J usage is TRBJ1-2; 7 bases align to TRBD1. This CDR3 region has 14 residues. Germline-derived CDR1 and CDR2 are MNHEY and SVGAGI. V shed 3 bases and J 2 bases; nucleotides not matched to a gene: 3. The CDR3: CASSYSTGNYGYTF. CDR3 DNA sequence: TGTGCCAGCAGTTATTCGACAGGGAACTATGGCTACACCTTC.

In nucleotides, the CDR3 is TGTGCCAGCAGTGACCAGAGGGGGACCGGGGAGCTGTTTTTT. Translating gives CASSDQRGTGELFF. The genes are TRBV6-4 and TRBJ2-2; perhaps TRBD1 as D (6 bases). The CDR3 has 14 amino acids. V lost 2 bases and J 5 bases, leaving 9 bases between the germline ends. Germline V gene lookup returns CDR1 MRHNA and CDR2 SNTAGT.

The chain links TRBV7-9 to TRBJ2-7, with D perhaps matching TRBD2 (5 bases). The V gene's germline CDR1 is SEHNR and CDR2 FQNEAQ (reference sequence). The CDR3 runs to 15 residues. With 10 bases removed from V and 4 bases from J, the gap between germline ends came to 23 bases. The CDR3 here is CATTRTWENGYEQYF. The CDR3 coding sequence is TGTGCCACCACCCGAACGTGGGAGAACGGTTACGAGCAGTACTTC. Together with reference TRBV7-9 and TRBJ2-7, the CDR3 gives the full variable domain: DTGVSQNPRHKITKRGQNVTFRCDPISEHNRLYWYRQTLGQGPEFLTYFQNEAQLEKSRLLSDRFSAERPKGSFSTLEIQRTEQGDSAMYLCATTRTWENGYEQYFGPGTRLTVT.

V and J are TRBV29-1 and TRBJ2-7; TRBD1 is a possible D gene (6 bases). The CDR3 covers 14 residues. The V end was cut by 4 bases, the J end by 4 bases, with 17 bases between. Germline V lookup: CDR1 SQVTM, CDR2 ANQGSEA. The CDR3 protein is CSVVVQGNFYEQYF. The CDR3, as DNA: TGCAGCGTTGTAGTGCAGGGGAACTTTTACGAGCAGTACTTC.